These 32 T cell receptor beta chains were sequenced from one sample in a study of blood T cell repertoires in COVID-19. Method: immunoSEQ multiplex PCR; TCRdb's copy keeps in-frame clones and lacks some. The data contain around 100,000 clones, about 80% of them singletons. The sequencing input was peripheral blood. All receptors come from a woman in her seventies with acute or convalescent COVID-19.

This clone appeared once. DNA of the CDR3: TGTGCCAGCAGCCAAGGACAGGGAAGCATAATCGGCTACACCTTC. It yields the protein CASSQGQGSIIGYTF. This chain uses TRBV3-1 (or the pseudogene TRBV3-2) with TRBJ1-2; TRBD1 matches at 7 bases. The CDR3 has 15 residues. Trimming took 1 base from V and 8 from J; bases not matched to a gene: 10. The germline V gene has CDR1 LGHDT and CDR2 YNNKEL (reference sequence).

V is TRBV30 and J is TRBJ2-5; TRBD2 matches 8 bases. Per the germline V gene, CDR1 is GTSNPN and CDR2 is SVGIG (reference sequence). The CDR3 runs 13 residues. The CDR3 DNA reads TGTGCGCTCGGACTAGCCTTCGTAGGGACCCAGTACTTC. It translates to CALGLAFVGTQYF.

The chain combines TRBV6-5 with TRBJ2-1, with a tentative D call TRBD1 (6 bases). CDR1 is MNHEY, CDR2 SVGAGI, per germline. The CDR3 runs 12 residues. The V end lost 4 bases, the J end lost 10 bases, and 11 bases lay between the germline ends. CDR3 residues: CASSSQGWEQFF. The CDR3 DNA is TGTGCCAGCAGTTCACAGGGTTGGGAGCAGTTCTTC.

The rearrangement joins TRBV19 to TRBJ1-1; the match to TRBD1 covers 10 bases. V lost 3 bases, J lost 1 base, and 8 bases stayed unmatched. Germline V gene lookup returns CDR1 LNHDA and CDR2 SQIVND (reference sequence). The CDR3 contains 17 residues. The DNA of the CDR3 is TGTGCCAGTAGTATCCCAGGGACAGGGGCGGGGAACACTGAAGCTTTCTTT. Translation gives CASSIPGTGAGNTEAFF.

The rearrangement uses TRBV28 and TRBJ1-6; D unresolved. The germline V gene has CDR1 MDHEN and CDR2 SYDVKM. V was clipped by 5 bases and J by 8 bases, with 16 bases between them. The CDR3 has 15 amino acids. The CDR3 DNA reads as TGTGCCAGCAGTCCGGACTGGACCTCCTATTCACCCCTCCACTTT. Encoded protein: CASSPDWTSYSPLHF.

The table lists this clone with a few counts. This chain connects TRBV28 to TRBJ1-6; D gene uncertain. The germline CDR1 and CDR2 sequences are MDHEN and SYDVKM. The CDR3 spans 14 residues. V was pared by 7 bases and J by 7 bases, with 14 bases between. The CDR3 region has the DNA TGTGCCAGCACCCTCAGAGGGAGAAATTCACCCCTCCACTTT. Its translation is CASTLRGRNSPLHF.

This clone was seen more than once but under ten times. The V and J genes are TRBV7-9 and TRBJ1-2; D is ambiguous. Germline V gene lookup returns CDR1 SEHNR and CDR2 FQNEAQ (reference sequence). Trimming shortened V by 4 bases and J by 3 bases, and 15 bases separated the two germline ends. The CDR3 has 15 amino acids. CDR3 amino acids: CASSSYAGTDYGYTF. The CDR3 bases are TGTGCCAGCAGCTCCTACGCTGGAACAGACTATGGCTACACCTTC.

The CDR3 reads CASVQGASPSSGNTIYF. The CDR3 bases are TGTGCCAGCGTCCAAGGAGCTTCCCCGAGCTCTGGAAACACCATATATTTT. This sequence joins TRBV11-2 and TRBJ1-3; D is unclear. From germline, CDR1 is SGHAT and CDR2 FQNNGV. V lost 8 bases to trimming and J lost 0 bases, with 20 bases between them. The CDR3 is 17 residues long.

This sequence joins TRBV5-1 and TRBJ1-3; the D gene is possibly TRBD1 (6 bases). The CDR3 contains 16 residues. The V end was cut by 0 bases, the J end by 4 bases, with 14 bases between. CDR1 and CDR2 (germline): SGHRS, YFSETQ. The CDR3 sequence is CASSLEATGKGNTIYF. The CDR3 DNA reads as TGCGCCAGCAGCTTGGAGGCTACAGGGAAAGGAAACACCATATATTTT. The full variable domain, completed using reference TRBV5-1 and TRBJ1-3, is KAGVTQTPRYLIKTRGQQVTLSCSPISGHRSVSWYQQTPGQGLQFLFEYFSETQRNKGNFPGRFSGRQFSNSRSEMNVSTLELGDSALYLCASSLEATGKGNTIYFGEGSWLTVV.

The chain recombines TRBV11-1 with TRBJ2-1, with 12 bases matching TRBD2. The CDR3 has 17 amino acids. From germline, CDR1 is SGHAT and CDR2 FQDESV (reference sequence). The V gene end was trimmed by 0 bases and the J gene end by 8 bases; junction bases not matched to a gene: 8. CDR3 region: CASSLAVTSGGYDEQFF. CDR3 bases: TGTGCCAGCAGCTTAGCGGTAACTAGCGGGGGGTACGATGAGCAGTTCTTC.

In its sample, this clone was seen a few times. The gene calls are TRBV3-1 (or the pseudogene TRBV3-2) and TRBJ1-2; no reliable D call. Germline-derived CDR1 and CDR2 are LGHDT and YNNKEL (reference sequence). V lost 0 bases to trimming and J lost 8 bases, with 19 bases between them. The CDR3 consists of 16 residues. The CDR3 protein is CASSQDPQARLVGYTF. Written as DNA, the CDR3 is TGTGCCAGCAGCCAAGATCCCCAGGCCCGCCTGGTGGGCTACACCTTC.

V and J are TRBV7-8 and TRBJ2-3; D possibly corresponds to TRBD1 (6 bases). V was shortened by 1 base and J by 7 bases, with 9 bases between the two germline ends. The germline CDR1 and CDR2 sequences are SGHVS and FQNEAQ. The CDR3 has 13 amino acids. The CDR3 reads CASSLVGDNTQYF. In nucleotides, the CDR3 is TGTGCCAGCAGCTTAGTAGGGGACAATACGCAGTATTTT. Variable domain in full (rest from reference TRBV7-8 and TRBJ2-3): GAGVSQSPRYKVAKRGQDVALRCDPISGHVSLFWYQQALGQGPEFLTYFQNEAQLDKSGLPSDRFFAERPEGSVSTLKIQRTQQEDSAVYLCASSLVGDNTQYFGPGTRLTVL.

This chain uses TRBV10-3 with TRBJ2-7; 9 bases line up with TRBD1. Germline CDR1 is ENHRY and CDR2 is SYGVKD. This CDR3 has 14 amino acids. With 5 bases clipped from V and 5 bases from J, the junction kept 7 bases outside the gene matches. This chain's CDR3 is CAISLQGAPNEQYF. For the CDR3, the DNA is TGTGCCATCAGTTTACAGGGGGCGCCCAACGAGCAGTACTTC.

V is TRBV2 and J is TRBJ1-5; D possibly corresponds to TRBD1 (6 bases). The CDR3 loop spans 16 amino acids. V was cut by 4 bases and J by 6 bases, with 19 bases left in between. Germline values: CDR1 SNHLY, CDR2 FYNNEI. CDR3: CASSAPGQSKGQPQHF. The CDR3 DNA is TGTGCCAGCAGTGCCCCCGGACAGTCAAAGGGTCAGCCCCAGCATTTT.

The rearrangement joins TRBV1 to TRBJ1-6; the tabulated D call, TRBD1, remains unverified against the DNA. TRBV1 is listed as a pseudogene. The CDR3 is 14 residues long. CDR3 nucleotide sequence: TGCACCAGCAGCCATGGGACAGATAATTCACCCCTCCACTTT. Amino acids: CTSSHGTDNSPLHF.

The J gene is TRBJ1-3, the V gene TRBV5-6, with D possibly matching TRBD1 (5 bases). Germline V lookup: CDR1 SGHDT, CDR2 YYEEEE. The CDR3 has 17 residues. Trimming left V 4 bases short and J 4 bases short, with 21 bases between. CDR3 coding DNA: TGTGCCAGCAGCCCCCTACCTGCGGGGGGTTCCGGAAACACCATATATTTT. This gives the protein CASSPLPAGGSGNTIYF.

The sample holds a few counts of this clone. The CDR3 coding sequence is TGTGCCTGGAGTTTCCGACAGGGGCAGAGTCAGCCCCAGCATTTT. It translates to CAWSFRQGQSQPQHF. This chain connects TRBV30 to TRBJ1-5; 8 bases fit TRBD1. Germline V lookup: CDR1 GTSNPN, CDR2 SVGIG (reference sequence). CDR3 length: 15 residues. The J segment lost 6 bases and the V segment lost 2 bases, leaving 9 bases of the junction unmatched.

This clone has only one observation. The chain is built from TRBV6-1 and TRBJ1-2, with 7 bases lining up with TRBD1. The CDR3 sequence is 13 residues long. V was pared by 2 bases and J by 8 bases, with 5 bases of the junction left unmatched. CDR1 and CDR2 (germline): MNHNS, SASEGT. CDR3 DNA sequence: TGTGCCAGCAGTGAAAGGGGGCGTCTCGGCTACACCTTC. It translates to CASSERGRLGYTF.

The chain links TRBV12-3 or TRBV12-4 to TRBJ1-1; D gene ambiguous. V gave up 3 bases and J gave up 4 bases, with 9 bases separating them. This CDR3 comprises 13 residues. The CDR3 DNA is TGTGCCAGCAGTTTCGGGGTACTCACTGAAGCTTTCTTT. This translates into CASSFGVLTEAFF.

The chain couples TRBV9 to TRBJ2-7; D may be TRBD1 (6 bases). V lost 0 bases to trimming and J lost 0 bases, with 28 bases between them. The CDR3 contains 21 residues. The V gene's germline CDR1 is SGDLS and CDR2 YYNGEE. In nucleotides, the CDR3 is TGTGCCAGCAGCGTAGCTGGACCTCGACAGGAAAGCCTCAAAATCTCCTACGAGCAGTACGTC. This encodes CASSVAGPRQESLKISYEQYV.

This chain links TRBV11-2 with TRBJ2-3, with no clear D. The V gene lost 1 base and the J gene lost 0 bases, with 8 bases spanning the gap. Germline assignment: CDR1 SGHAT and CDR2 FQNNGV. This CDR3 comprises 15 residues. The CDR3 is CASSLGSGSTDTQYF. Here the CDR3 DNA reads TGTGCCAGCAGCTTAGGCTCTGGCAGCACAGATACGCAGTATTTT.

The CDR3: CASSSGTGEWNGYTF. The CDR3 region has the DNA TGTGCCAGCAGCAGTGGGACAGGGGAGTGGAATGGCTACACCTTC. The chain combines TRBV3-1 (or the pseudogene TRBV3-2) with TRBJ1-2; 10 nucleotides match TRBD1. V gave up 5 bases and J gave up 6 bases; unmatched junction bases: 9. Germline-derived CDR1 and CDR2 are LGHDT and YNNKEL (reference sequence). The CDR3 consists of 15 residues.

CDR3 sequence: CASSLAQGLTDTQYF. CDR3 DNA sequence: TGTGCCAGCAGCTTAGCGCAGGGACTCACAGATACGCAGTATTTT. This chain uses TRBV7-2 with TRBJ2-3; the D gene is possibly TRBD2 (6 bases). V was trimmed by 0 bases and J by 2 bases, leaving 9 bases between them. This CDR3 is 15 amino acids long. Germline CDR1 reads SGHTA; CDR2 reads FQGNSA.

This clone was recorded a few times. The J gene is TRBJ1-6, the V gene TRBV6-5; D is ambiguous. Per the germline V gene, CDR1 is MNHEY and CDR2 is SVGAGI. This CDR3 region has 15 residues. The V end was cut by 5 bases, the J end by 9 bases, with 17 bases between. The CDR3 spells CASSPWRAQVSPLHF. The CDR3 coding sequence is TGTGCCAGCAGTCCGTGGCGGGCGCAGGTTTCACCCCTCCACTTT.

This chain links TRBV7-2 with TRBJ2-1; 11 nucleotides agree with TRBD2. V lost 2 bases to trimming and J lost 5 bases; unmatched junction nucleotides: 5. CDR1 and CDR2 (germline): SGHTA, FQGNSA. This CDR3 is built from 16 residues. CDR3 region: CASSLRGLAGNNEQFF. CDR3 DNA: TGTGCCAGCAGCTTACGTGGACTAGCGGGTAACAATGAGCAGTTCTTC.

The chain employs TRBV5-4 and TRBJ2-5, with TRBD1 as a possible D gene (5 bases). The CDR3 runs 14 residues. The germline V gene encodes CDR1 SGHNT and CDR2 YYREEE (reference sequence). The V end was cut by 0 bases, the J end by 4 bases, with 10 bases between. CDR3 nucleotide sequence: TGTGCCAGCAGCTTGGACCTGCAGGGAGAGACCCAGTACTTC. Its protein product is CASSLDLQGETQYF.

The V call is TRBV6-6, the J call TRBJ1-2; D unresolved. From germline, CDR1 is MNHNY and CDR2 SVGAGI (reference sequence). V was clipped by 4 bases and J by 13 bases, with 19 bases between them. The CDR3 is 13 residues long. CDR3 region: CASSSQYARPLTF. DNA of the CDR3: TGTGCCAGCAGTTCCCAATATGCCAGGCCCCTCACCTTC.

This clone was counted once. The chain combines TRBV4-1 with TRBJ1-1; a weak D match, TRBD1 (6 bases). Per the germline V gene, CDR1 is MGHRA and CDR2 is YSYEKL. Trimming cost V 0 bases and J 5 bases, with 19 bases left between them. The CDR3 covers 17 residues. Here the CDR3 reads CASSQEGGRGFGTEAFF. The CDR3 region has the DNA TGCGCCAGCAGCCAAGAGGGAGGGAGGGGGTTCGGGACTGAAGCTTTCTTT.

This clone was seen a single time. V and J are TRBV19 and TRBJ2-3; perhaps TRBD2 as D (6 bases). CDR1 and CDR2 from the germline V gene are LNHDA and SQIVND (reference sequence). The germline V and J ends were trimmed by 3 bases and 6 bases, with 13 bases remaining between them. The CDR3 contains 14 residues. The CDR3 DNA reads TGTGCCAGTAGTATGGTAGCGGCCCCGGATACGCAGTATTTT. Its translation: CASSMVAAPDTQYF.

The chain is built from TRBV19 and TRBJ1-1; 10 nucleotides line up with TRBD1. The CDR3 has 13 amino acids. Trimming cost V 7 bases and J 4 bases; bases outside gene matches: 3. From germline, CDR1 is LNHDA and CDR2 SQIVND (reference sequence). The chain's CDR3 is CASIRTGGTEAFF. The CDR3 region has the DNA TGTGCCAGTATCCGGACAGGGGGCACTGAAGCTTTCTTT.

This chain uses TRBV3-1 (or the pseudogene TRBV3-2) with TRBJ1-5; maybe TRBD1 (5 bases). Per the germline V gene, CDR1 is LGHDT and CDR2 is YNNKEL (reference sequence). Trimming took off 3 bases at V and 5 bases at J, with 11 bases between the two ends. There are 14 residues in the CDR3. DNA for the CDR3: TGTGCCAGCAGCCAGATGTCGGGGGATCAGCCCCAGCATTTT. Protein product: CASSQMSGDQPQHF.

V and J are TRBV9 and TRBJ2-3; D remains unclear. Germline V CDR1 and CDR2: SGDLS, YYNGEE. The CDR3 has 16 amino acids. V was cut by 4 bases and J by 2 bases, with 17 bases left in between. CDR3 in amino acids: CASSSRRVTYTDTQYF. The CDR3 region has the DNA TGTGCCAGCAGCTCCCGTCGCGTGACTTACACAGATACGCAGTATTTT.